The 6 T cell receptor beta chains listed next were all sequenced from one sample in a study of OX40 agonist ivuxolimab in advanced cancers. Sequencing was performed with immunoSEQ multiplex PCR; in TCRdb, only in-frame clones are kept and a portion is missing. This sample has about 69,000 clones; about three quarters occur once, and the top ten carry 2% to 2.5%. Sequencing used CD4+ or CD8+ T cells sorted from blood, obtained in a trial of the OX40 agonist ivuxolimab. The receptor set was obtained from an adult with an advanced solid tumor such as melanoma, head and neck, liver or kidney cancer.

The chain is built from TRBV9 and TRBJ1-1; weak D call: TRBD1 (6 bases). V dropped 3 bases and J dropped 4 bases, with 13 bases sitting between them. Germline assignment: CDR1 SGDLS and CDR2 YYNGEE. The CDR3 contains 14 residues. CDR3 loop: CASSEHRASTEAFF. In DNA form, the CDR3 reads TGTGCCAGCAGCGAGCACAGGGCAAGCACTGAAGCTTTCTTT. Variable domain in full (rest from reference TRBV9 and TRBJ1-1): DSGVTQTPKHLITATGQRVTLRCSPRSGDLSVYWYQQSLDQGLQFLIQYYNGEERAKGNILERFSAQQFPDLHSELNLSSLELGDSALYFCASSEHRASTEAFFGQGTRLTVV.

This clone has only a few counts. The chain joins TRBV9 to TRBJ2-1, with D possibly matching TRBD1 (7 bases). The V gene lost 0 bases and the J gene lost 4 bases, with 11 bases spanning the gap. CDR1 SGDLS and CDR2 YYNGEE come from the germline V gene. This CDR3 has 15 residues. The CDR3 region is CASSVGSGGYNEQFF. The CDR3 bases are TGTGCCAGCAGCGTAGGTTCAGGGGGGTACAATGAGCAGTTCTTC. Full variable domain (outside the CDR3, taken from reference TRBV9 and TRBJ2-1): DSGVTQTPKHLITATGQRVTLRCSPRSGDLSVYWYQQSLDQGLQFLIQYYNGEERAKGNILERFSAQQFPDLHSELNLSSLELGDSALYFCASSVGSGGYNEQFFGPGTRLTVL.

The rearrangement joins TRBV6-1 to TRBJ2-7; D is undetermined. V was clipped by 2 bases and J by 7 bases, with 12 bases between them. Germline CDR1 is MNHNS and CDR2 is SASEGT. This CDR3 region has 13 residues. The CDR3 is CASSEHDLGEQYF. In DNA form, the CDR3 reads TGTGCCAGCAGTGAACACGATTTGGGGGAGCAGTACTTC.

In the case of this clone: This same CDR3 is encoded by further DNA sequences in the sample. CDR3 in amino acids: CASSAGLENTEAFF. Written as DNA, the CDR3 is TGTGCCAGCAGCGCAGGGTTGGAGAACACTGAAGCTTTCTTT. The chain joins TRBV7-3 to TRBJ1-1; maybe TRBD1 (5 bases). This CDR3 contains 14 residues. V lost 5 bases and J 1 base, leaving 11 bases between the germline ends. Looked up from germline, CDR1 is SGHTA and CDR2 is FQGTGA.

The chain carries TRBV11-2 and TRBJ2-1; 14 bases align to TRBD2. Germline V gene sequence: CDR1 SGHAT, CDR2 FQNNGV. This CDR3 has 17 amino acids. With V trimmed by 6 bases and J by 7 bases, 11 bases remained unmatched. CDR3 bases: TGTGCCAGCAGATCGGGACTAGCGGGGGACCGGGGGAATGAGCAGTTCTTC. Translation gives CASRSGLAGDRGNEQFF.

The CDR3 region is CASSLRASGRPNEQFF. As DNA, the CDR3 is TGTGCCAGCAGCTTAAGGGCTAGCGGGAGGCCCAATGAGCAGTTCTTC. This sequence joins TRBV7-9 and TRBJ2-1, with TRBD2 matching over 11 bases. CDR3 length: 16 residues. The germline CDR1 and CDR2 sequences are SEHNR and FQNEAQ (reference sequence). J gave up 6 bases and V 2 bases, and 6 bases lay outside the gene matches.